One sample yielded the 17 T cell receptor beta chains listed below, sequenced in a study of follicular helper T cells after annual influenza vaccination. The time point here: 2015-2016 season, pre-vaccination. Profiled with immunoSEQ multiplex PCR; TCRdb holds only in-frame clones, not every one. Of roughly 15,000 clones in the sample, about 77% are singletons; the top ten hold 0.4% to 0.55%. Sample: CXCR5- memory CD4+ T cells sorted from blood, taken on the day of influenza vaccination. The receptors shown here come from an adult who received the influenza vaccine.

The genes are TRBV4-3 and TRBJ1-1; D is perhaps TRBD1 (6 bases). CDR1 LGHNA and CDR2 YSLEER come from the germline V gene. V shed 3 bases and J shed 3 bases, with 14 bases lying between them. The CDR3 sequence is 15 residues long. CDR3 sequence (DNA): TGCGCCAGCAGCCAGGACCGACAGGCGGACACTGAAGCTTTCTTT. Amino acids: CASSQDRQADTEAFF.

V is TRBV30 and J is TRBJ1-3; no firm D call. There are 14 residues in the CDR3. V lost 1 base and J 0 bases, leaving 7 bases between the germline ends. The germline gives CDR1 GTSNPN, CDR2 SVGIG (reference sequence). The CDR3 reads CAWSGQSSGNTIYF. CDR3 bases: TGTGCCTGGAGTGGGCAAAGCTCTGGAAACACCATATATTTT.

The CDR3 nucleotides read TGTGCCAGCAGCGTCCGGAGAAAAGATACGCAGTATTTT. It translates to CASSVRRKDTQYF. This chain uses TRBV11-3 with TRBJ2-3, with unresolved D. The CDR3 totals 13 residues. Germline lookup yields CDR1 SGHNT and CDR2 YENEEA. With 5 bases removed from V and 5 bases from J, the gap between germline ends came to 11 bases.

This rearrangement joins TRBV19 to TRBJ2-7; 8 nucleotides align to TRBD1. Looked up from germline, CDR1 is LNHDA and CDR2 is SQIVND (reference sequence). There are 15 residues in the CDR3. V was pared by 5 bases and J by 1 base, with 7 bases of the junction left unmatched. Written as DNA, the CDR3 is TGTGCCAGTAGTTCGACAGGGGCCCTTTCCTACGAGCAGTACTTC. Protein: CASSSTGALSYEQYF.

The rearrangement uses TRBV4-1 and TRBJ2-2, with 10 bases lining up with TRBD2. V lost 5 bases and J lost 4; bases outside the gene matches: 10. Germline assignment: CDR1 MGHRA and CDR2 YSYEKL. The CDR3 sequence is 17 residues long. CDR3 nucleotides: TGCGCCAGCAGCTCAAACCAACTAGCGGGAACCACCGGGGAGCTGTTTTTT. Translating it yields CASSSNQLAGTTGELFF.

The J gene is TRBJ1-1, the V gene TRBV28, with 7 bases lining up with TRBD1. There are 15 residues in the CDR3. The ends lost 1 base at V and 4 bases at J; junction bases unmatched: 6. Germline V gene lookup returns CDR1 MDHEN and CDR2 SYDVKM. CDR3: CASSLSGTVSTEAFF. CDR3 sequence (DNA): TGTGCCAGCAGTTTATCCGGGACAGTTTCCACTGAAGCTTTCTTT.

The chain employs TRBV2 and TRBJ1-5, with 11 bases fitting TRBD1. CDR1 SNHLY and CDR2 FYNNEI come from the germline V gene. The V and J ends lost 7 bases and 4 bases, in that order; junction bases with no gene match: 6. There are 15 residues in the CDR3. DNA of the CDR3: TGTGCCAGCACCGGACAGGGGGCTGGAAATCAGCCCCAGCATTTT. This sequence encodes CASTGQGAGNQPQHF.

This clone was counted a single time. DNA for the CDR3: TGTGCCAGCAGTGATTCACCTTCGGACGGGGGTTATGGCTACACCTTC. Translation: CASSDSPSDGGYGYTF. The chain has TRBV2 and TRBJ1-2; TRBD1 is a possible D gene (5 bases). Germline CDR1 and CDR2: SNHLY and FYNNEI. Trimming left V 3 bases short and J 5 bases short, with 19 bases between. This CDR3 is built from 16 residues.

The rearrangement links TRBV2 to TRBJ2-7; TRBD2 matches at 10 bases. CDR1 is SNHLY, CDR2 FYNNEI, per germline. V was clipped by 6 bases and J by 0 bases; unmatched bases: 14. The CDR3 runs 18 residues. The CDR3 nucleotides are TGTGCCAGCAGGGCTAACTGGGCTAGCGGGGGTTACTCCTACGAGCAGTACTTC. Protein product: CASRANWASGGYSYEQYF. Drawing the rest from reference TRBV2 and TRBJ2-7, the complete variable domain is EPEVTQTPSHQVTQMGQEVILRCVPISNHLYFYWYRQILGQKVEFLVSFYNNEISEKSEIFDDQFSVERPDGSNFTLKIRSTKLEDSAMYFCASRANWASGGYSYEQYFGPGTRLTVT.

The CDR3 loop reads CASSLYAGVGNQPQHF. The CDR3 DNA is TGTGCCAGCAGTTTATACGCCGGGGTGGGTAATCAGCCCCAGCATTTT. V and J are TRBV28 and TRBJ1-5, with no clear D. Germline V lookup: CDR1 MDHEN, CDR2 SYDVKM. Trimming removed 1 base at V and 4 bases at J, with 14 bases between. This CDR3 region has 16 residues. Full variable domain (remainder filled in from reference TRBV28 and TRBJ1-5): DVKVTQSSRYLVKRTGEKVFLECVQDMDHENMFWYRQDPGLGLRLIYFSYDVKMKEKGDIPEGYSVSREKKERFSLILESASTNQTSMYLCASSLYAGVGNQPQHFGDGTRLSIL.

The V and J genes are TRBV6-1 and TRBJ1-6, with D possibly matching TRBD1 (6 bases). The CDR3 length is 18 residues. Germline V gives CDR1 MNHNS, CDR2 SASEGT. Deletions cut 2 bases from V and 7 bases from J, with 21 bases between. CDR3 sequence: CASSERSRGREYNSPLHF. The CDR3 coding sequence is TGTGCCAGCAGTGAACGTAGCAGGGGCAGGGAGTACAATTCACCCCTCCACTTT.

The chain recombines TRBV5-8 with TRBJ1-3; no reliable D call. V was cut by 4 bases and J by 2 bases, with 13 bases left in between. This CDR3 comprises 15 residues. Germline V gene lookup returns CDR1 SGHTS and CDR2 YDEGEE. In DNA, the CDR3 is TGTGCCAGCAGCCTTACAGCATTTACTGGAAACACCATATATTTT. Amino acid sequence: CASSLTAFTGNTIYF.

This chain links TRBV4-1 with TRBJ2-3; 8 nucleotides align to TRBD2. V was pared by 4 bases and J by 6 bases, with 6 bases of the junction left unmatched. Germline V lookup: CDR1 MGHRA, CDR2 YSYEKL. This CDR3 region has 14 residues. The chain's CDR3 is CASSLREGLDTQYF. The CDR3 DNA is TGCGCCAGCAGCCTTCGGGAGGGTCTGGATACGCAGTATTTT.

The CDR3 region has the DNA TGCGCCAGCAGCTTGACATCCGGGGCCCAAGAAGCTTTCTTT. This gives the protein CASSLTSGAQEAFF. J is TRBJ1-1 and V is TRBV5-1; maybe TRBD1 (5 bases). Germline V gives CDR1 SGHRS, CDR2 YFSETQ. The V gene lost 1 base and the J gene lost 8 bases, with 15 bases spanning the gap. This CDR3 has 14 residues.

This chain joins TRBV2 and TRBJ1-1; TRBD1 matches at 7 bases. Germline CDR1 and CDR2: SNHLY and FYNNEI. Trimming at V came to 6 bases and at J to 1 base, leaving 5 bases not matched to a gene. This CDR3 has 14 residues. The CDR3 spells CASRYRGGNTEAFF. Written as DNA, the CDR3 is TGTGCCAGCAGGTACAGGGGTGGGAACACTGAAGCTTTCTTT.

This clone was seen only once. V and J are TRBV10-3 and TRBJ2-1; D assignment may be TRBD1 or TRBD2 (5 bases each). From germline, CDR1 is ENHRY and CDR2 SYGVKD. The V end was cut by 0 bases, the J end by 2 bases, with 11 bases between. The CDR3 sequence is 16 residues long. Here the CDR3 DNA reads TGTGCCATCAGTGAGTCCCGCAGGGACCCCTACAATGAGCAGTTCTTC. Encoded protein: CAISESRRDPYNEQFF.

The J gene is TRBJ1-1, the V gene TRBV18; 8 bases map to TRBD1. Germline CDR1 KGHSH, CDR2 LQKENI. V shed 2 bases, J shed 5 bases, and the junction held 7 bases outside the gene matches. The CDR3 sequence is 15 residues long. For the CDR3, the DNA is TGTGCCAGCTCACCAAGGACAGGGAGGTCGACTGAAGCTTTCTTT. This encodes CASSPRTGRSTEAFF.